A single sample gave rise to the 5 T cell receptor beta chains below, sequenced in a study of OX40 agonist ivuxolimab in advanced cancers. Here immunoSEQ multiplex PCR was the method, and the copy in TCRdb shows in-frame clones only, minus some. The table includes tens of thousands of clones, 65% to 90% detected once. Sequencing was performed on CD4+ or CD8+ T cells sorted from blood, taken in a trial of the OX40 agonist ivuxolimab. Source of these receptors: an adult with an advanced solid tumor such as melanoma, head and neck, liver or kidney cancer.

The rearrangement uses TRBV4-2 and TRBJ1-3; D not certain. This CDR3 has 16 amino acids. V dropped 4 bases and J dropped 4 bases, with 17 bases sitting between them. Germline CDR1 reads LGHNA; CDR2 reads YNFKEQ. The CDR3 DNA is TGTGCCAGCAGCCCAGGTCGGAGCCTAGAAGGAAACACCATATATTTT. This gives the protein CASSPGRSLEGNTIYF.

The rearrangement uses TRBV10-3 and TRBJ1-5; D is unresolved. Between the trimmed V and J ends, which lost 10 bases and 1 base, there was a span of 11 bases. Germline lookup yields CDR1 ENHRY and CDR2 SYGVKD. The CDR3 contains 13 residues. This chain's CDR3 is CATSPGSNQPQHF. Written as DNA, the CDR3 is TGTGCCACGTCCCCGGGGAGCAATCAGCCCCAGCATTTT.

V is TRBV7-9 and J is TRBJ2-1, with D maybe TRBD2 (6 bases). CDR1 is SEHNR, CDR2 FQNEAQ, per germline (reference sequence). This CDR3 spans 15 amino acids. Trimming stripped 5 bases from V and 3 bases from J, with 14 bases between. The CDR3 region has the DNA TGTGCCAGCAGCATCTCGGGGGAGGTCTACAATGAGCAGTTCTTC. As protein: CASSISGEVYNEQFF.

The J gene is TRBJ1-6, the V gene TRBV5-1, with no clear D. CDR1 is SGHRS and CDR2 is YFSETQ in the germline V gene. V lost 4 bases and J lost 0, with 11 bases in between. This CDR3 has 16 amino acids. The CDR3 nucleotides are TGCGCCAGCAGCCCCTACGGGAGCTCCTATAATTCACCCCTCCACTTT. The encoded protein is CASSPYGSSYNSPLHF.

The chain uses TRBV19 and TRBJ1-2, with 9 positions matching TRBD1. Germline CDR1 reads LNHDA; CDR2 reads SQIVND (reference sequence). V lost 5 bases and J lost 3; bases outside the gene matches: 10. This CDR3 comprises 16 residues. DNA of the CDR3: TGTGCCAGTAGTGTTACCGGGACAGGGCTCCACTATGGCTACACCTTC. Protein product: CASSVTGTGLHYGYTF.